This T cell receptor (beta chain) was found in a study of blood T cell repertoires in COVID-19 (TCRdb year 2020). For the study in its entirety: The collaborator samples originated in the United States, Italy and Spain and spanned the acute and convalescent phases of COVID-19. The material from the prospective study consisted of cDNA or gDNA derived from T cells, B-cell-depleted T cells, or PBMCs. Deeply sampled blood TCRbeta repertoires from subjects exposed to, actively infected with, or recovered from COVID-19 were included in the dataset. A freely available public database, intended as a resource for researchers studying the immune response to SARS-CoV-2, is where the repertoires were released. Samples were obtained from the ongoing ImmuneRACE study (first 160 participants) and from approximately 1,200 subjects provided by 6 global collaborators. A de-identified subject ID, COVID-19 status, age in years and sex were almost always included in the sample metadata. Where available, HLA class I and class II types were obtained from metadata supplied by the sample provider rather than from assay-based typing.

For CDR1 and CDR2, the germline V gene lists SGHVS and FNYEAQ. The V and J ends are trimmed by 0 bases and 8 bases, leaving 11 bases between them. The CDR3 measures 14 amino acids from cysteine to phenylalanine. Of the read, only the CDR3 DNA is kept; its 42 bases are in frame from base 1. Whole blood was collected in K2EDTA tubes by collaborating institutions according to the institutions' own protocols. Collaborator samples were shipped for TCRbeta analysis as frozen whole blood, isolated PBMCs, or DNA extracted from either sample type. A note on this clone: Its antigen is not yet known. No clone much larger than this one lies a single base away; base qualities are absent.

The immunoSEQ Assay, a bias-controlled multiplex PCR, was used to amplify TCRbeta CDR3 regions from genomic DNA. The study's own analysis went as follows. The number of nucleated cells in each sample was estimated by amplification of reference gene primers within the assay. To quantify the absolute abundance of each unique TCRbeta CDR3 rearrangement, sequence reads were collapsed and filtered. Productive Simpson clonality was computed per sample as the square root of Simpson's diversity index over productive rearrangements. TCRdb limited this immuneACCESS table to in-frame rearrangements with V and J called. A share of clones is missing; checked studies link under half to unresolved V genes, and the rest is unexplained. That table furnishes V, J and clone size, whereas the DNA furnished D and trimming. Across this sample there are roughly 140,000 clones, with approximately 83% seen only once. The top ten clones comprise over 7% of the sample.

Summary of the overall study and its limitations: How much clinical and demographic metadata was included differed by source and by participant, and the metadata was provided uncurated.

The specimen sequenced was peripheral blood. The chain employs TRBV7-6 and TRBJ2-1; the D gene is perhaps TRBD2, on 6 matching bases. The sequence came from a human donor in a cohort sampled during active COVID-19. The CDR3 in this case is CASSLAGEVHEQFF. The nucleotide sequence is TGTGCCAGCAGCTTAGCGGGGGAGGTCCATGAGCAGTTCTTC. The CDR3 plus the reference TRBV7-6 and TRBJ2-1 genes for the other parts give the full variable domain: GAGVSQSPRYKVTKRGQDVALRCDPISGHVSLYWYRQALGQGPEFLTYFNYEAQQDKSGLPNDRFSAERPEGSISTLTIQRTEQRDSAMYRCASSLAGEVHEQFFGPGTRLTVL.